This T cell receptor (beta chain) came from a study of blood T cell repertoires in COVID-19. CDR1 and CDR2 from the germline V gene are SNHLY and FYNNEI. V gave up 7 bases and J gave up 10 bases, with 17 bases separating them. This CDR3 contains 14 residues. Original processing methods: How many nucleated cells were present was estimated from reference gene primer amplification. Data came from immunoSEQ multiplex PCR; TCRdb stores just in-frame clones and leaves some out. The V and J calls and clone size come from that table; D and trimming were worked out from the DNA. The table has 300,000 to 350,000 clones, 87% seen once.

This receptor was identified in a man in his late teens or twenties with active or convalescent COVID-19. Material: peripheral blood. The chain carries TRBV2 and TRBJ1-6; weak D call: TRBD1 (6 bases). The CDR3 region is CASKGQTLGSPLHF. The CDR3 DNA sequence: TGTGCCAGCAAGGGACAAACTCTTGGATCACCCCTCCACTTT.